What follows is one T cell receptor (beta chain) and its context. This CDR3 is built from 14 residues. Germline loops: CDR1 MNHEY, CDR2 SVGAGI. Germline trimming cut 8 bases from V and 8 bases from J; bases unmatched to any gene: 9. TCRdb passed the RACE reads through MiXCR, listing each CDR3 protein once. The table shows roughly 100,000 distinct CDR3 sequences, with less than 45% occurring only once. The time point here: patch test 3, about 24 weeks after DPC sensitization. Treatment of the sample: therapeutic diphenylcyclopropenone sensitization with weekly scalp DPC. The data originate from a study of human T cells and chemical hapten exposure. As for the study in general: Patients got weekly scalp diphenylcyclopropenone doses over the approximately 24-week study.

The source was whole blood, collected in connection with sensitization to the hapten diphenylcyclopropenone (DPC). The source is a man aged 35 to 55 with alopecia areata. Some clones in this sample may be carry-over from other donors' samples. The V gene is TRBV6-5, the J gene TRBJ2-3; 11 bases fit TRBD1. The DNA for the CDR3 is TGTGCCAGCGCCCTGGACAGGGGGCAGGGTACGCAGTATTTT. Translating it yields CASALDRGQGTQYF.